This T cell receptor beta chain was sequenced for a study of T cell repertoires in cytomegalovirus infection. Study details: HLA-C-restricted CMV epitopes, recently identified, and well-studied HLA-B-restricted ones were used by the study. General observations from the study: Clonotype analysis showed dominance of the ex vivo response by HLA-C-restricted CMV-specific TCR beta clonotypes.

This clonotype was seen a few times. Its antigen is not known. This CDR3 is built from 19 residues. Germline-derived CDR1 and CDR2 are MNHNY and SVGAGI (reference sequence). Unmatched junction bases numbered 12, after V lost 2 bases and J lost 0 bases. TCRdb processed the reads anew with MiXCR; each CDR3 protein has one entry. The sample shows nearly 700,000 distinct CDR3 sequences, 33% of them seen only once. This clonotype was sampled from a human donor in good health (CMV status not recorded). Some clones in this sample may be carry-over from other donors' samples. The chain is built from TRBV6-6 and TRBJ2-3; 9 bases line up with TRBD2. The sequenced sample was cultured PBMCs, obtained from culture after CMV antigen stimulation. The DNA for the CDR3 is TGTGCCAGCAGTTACCTAGTTGCTAGCGGGGTCTCTAGCACAGATACGCAGTATTTT. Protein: CASSYLVASGVSSTDTQYF.